This T cell receptor beta chain was obtained from a study of shared clonotypes between healthy human individuals. Some clones are missing from TCRdb's copy, which holds only in-frame ones; the method was immunoSEQ multiplex PCR. The sample lists 550,000 to 750,000 clones, about 90% occurring once. Naive CD8 cells lacked CD45RO and underwent positive selection for CCR7, leaving out terminally differentiated effector memory CD45RA+ cells. This clonotype was obtained from a man aged 25-45 years in good health. Source material: naive CD8+ T cells sorted from blood.

Here the CDR3 reads CASSLAGSPDEQYF. CDR3 sequence (DNA): TGTGCCAGCAGCTTAGCCGGGAGCCCGGACGAGCAGTACTTC. The chain recombines TRBV7-9 with TRBJ2-7, with D perhaps matching TRBD2 (6 bases). V dropped 0 bases and J dropped 5 bases, with 11 bases sitting between them. Germline V gene sequence: CDR1 SEHNR, CDR2 FQNEAQ (reference sequence). The CDR3 has 14 residues. Together with reference TRBV7-9 and TRBJ2-7, the CDR3 gives the full variable domain: DTGVSQNPRHKITKRGQNVTFRCDPISEHNRLYWYRQTLGQGPEFLTYFQNEAQLEKSRLLSDRFSAERPKGSFSTLEIQRTEQGDSAMYLCASSLAGSPDEQYFGPGTRLTVT.